The clone carrying this T cell receptor beta chain was seen only a few times. The source of the sample is a study of blood T cells in healthy people across ages. A J-beta primer mix and a sample-barcoded 5' primer were used in a second PCR of about 7 to 12 cycles. Using its own MiXCR run on the 5' RACE reads, TCRdb lists one record per CDR3 protein. The sample consists of more than 500,000 distinct CDR3 sequences, roughly a quarter of them appearing once. The CDR3 length is 15 residues. The germline gives CDR1 ENHRY, CDR2 SYGVKD. Trimming cost V 3 bases and J 4 bases; bases outside gene matches: 8. Extracted total RNA amounted to at least 5.5 micrograms for each sample. The sample also formed part of further work on T cells of mothers and their children. From that paper: Across the analysis, no persistent microchimeric T cell clones were detected.

The chain recombines TRBV10-3 with TRBJ1-1, with 7 bases aligning to TRBD1. Source material: blood. The clonotype was recovered from a boy under 10 years old in good health. The CDR3 DNA reads TGTGCCATCAGTGATACGACAGGGATGAGCACTGAAGCTTTCTTT. Its protein is CAISDTTGMSTEAFF.